This TCR beta chain was documented in a study of T cell responses to AZD1222 COVID-19 vaccine. Samples with a second dose at about 4 or about 12 weeks were pooled together. The protocol was immunoSEQ multiplex PCR, while the TCRdb copy is restricted to in-frame clones and leaves out a portion. This sample has more than 100,000 clones, with about 90% found just once. This CDR3 is built from 17 residues. From germline, CDR1 is SGHTA and CDR2 FQGNSA. V gave up 1 base and J gave up 6 bases, with 16 bases separating them. The specimen comprised peripheral blood, sampled 28 days after the second AZD1222 dose. The receptor was isolated from an adult who received the AZD1222 COVID-19 vaccine. The rearrangement joins TRBV7-2 to TRBJ1-6; D is unresolved. CDR3 nucleotide sequence: TGTGCCAGCAGCTTAGGTCCGTCTCCGGGGTCTAATTCACCCCTCCACTTT. Translating gives CASSLGPSPGSNSPLHF.